The T cell receptor (beta chain) under discussion was sequenced for a study of early T cells in non-severe SARS-CoV-2 infection. As for the study in general: The input, bulk RNA from unsorted whole blood, was sequenced, and chains were unpaired.

TCRdb re-analysed the 5' RACE reads in MiXCR, keeping a single row per CDR3 protein. In the table there are 20,000 to 25,000 distinct CDR3 sequences, less than 5.5% of which are singletons. The table lists this clonotype with many counts. This CDR3 is 15 amino acids long. V was trimmed by 3 bases and J by 0 bases, leaving 11 bases between them. The germline V gene encodes CDR1 SGHVS and CDR2 FNYEAQ. The clonotype originates from an adult who was a healthcare worker with PCR-confirmed SARS-CoV-2 infection or an uninfected control (not recorded which). The sequencing sample was made of whole blood. The gene calls are TRBV7-6 and TRBJ1-1, with TRBD1 as a possible D gene (6 bases). CDR3 amino acids: CASSLIGDMNTEAFF. CDR3 in DNA: TGTGCCAGCAGCTTGATAGGGGACATGAACACTGAAGCTTTCTTT.